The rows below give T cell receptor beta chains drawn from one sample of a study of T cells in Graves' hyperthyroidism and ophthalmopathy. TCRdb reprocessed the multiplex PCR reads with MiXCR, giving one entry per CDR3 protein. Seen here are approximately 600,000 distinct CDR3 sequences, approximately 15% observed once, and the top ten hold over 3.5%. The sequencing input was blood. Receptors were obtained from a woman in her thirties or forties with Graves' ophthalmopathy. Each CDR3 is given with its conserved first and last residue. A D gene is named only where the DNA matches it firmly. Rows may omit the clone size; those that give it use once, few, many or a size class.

cdr3_aa: CASSSDWTSGYEQYF
cdr3_nt: TGTGCCAGCAGCTCCGACTGGACTAGTGGCTACGAGCAGTACTTC
v_call: TRBV7-9
clone_size: many
j_call: TRBJ2-7
d_call: TRBD2

cdr3_aa: CASSQAVSRWSGVSQYF
cdr3_nt: TGTGCCAGCAGCCAAGCGGTTAGTAGATGGTCGGGGGTCTCGCAGTACTTC
v_call: TRBV14
clone_size: many
j_call: TRBJ2-7
d_call: .

cdr3_aa: CASSLGGLRRSQYF
cdr3_nt: TGTGCCAGCAGCTTGGGGGGGCTCCGGAGGTCCCAGTACTTC
v_call: TRBV7-8
clone_size: .
j_call: TRBJ2-5
d_call: .

cdr3_aa: CASSNPQGRSTEAFF
cdr3_nt: TGTGCCAGCAGTAATCCACAGGGGCGAAGCACTGAAGCTTTCTTT
v_call: TRBV6-5
clone_size: many
j_call: TRBJ1-1
d_call: TRBD1

cdr3_aa: CASTGGLYQPQHF
cdr3_nt: TGTGCCAGTACAGGGGGCTTGTATCAGCCCCAGCATTTT
v_call: TRBV19
clone_size: many
j_call: TRBJ1-5
d_call: TRBD1

cdr3_aa: CASSFTGDRPQHF
cdr3_nt: TGTGCCAGCAGCTTTACAGGGGATCGGCCCCAGCATTTT
v_call: TRBV11-2
clone_size: many
j_call: TRBJ1-5
d_call: TRBD1

cdr3_aa: CASSSGTKGGVVQYF
cdr3_nt: TGTGCCAGCAGTTCCGGGACCAAGGGGGGGGTGGTTCAGTACTTC
v_call: TRBV28
clone_size: many
j_call: TRBJ2-4
d_call: .

cdr3_aa: CASSLTGGENGYTF
cdr3_nt: TGTGCCAGCAGTTTGACAGGGGGCGAGAATGGCTACACCTTC
v_call: TRBV12-3/TRBV12-4
clone_size: once
j_call: TRBJ1-2
d_call: TRBD1

cdr3_aa: CATRTSGNTGELFF
cdr3_nt: TGTGCCACCAGGACTAGCGGGAACACCGGGGAGCTGTTTTTT
v_call: TRBV24-1
clone_size: many
j_call: TRBJ2-2
d_call: TRBD2

cdr3_aa: CASSPSREGRYEQYF
cdr3_nt: TGTGCCAGCAGTCCATCTCGGGAGGGCCGTTACGAGCAGTACTTC
v_call: TRBV12-3/TRBV12-4
clone_size: many
j_call: TRBJ2-7
d_call: TRBD2

cdr3_aa: CAWSGGGGETQYF
cdr3_nt: TGTGCCTGGAGTGGCGGGGGAGGAGAGACCCAGTACTTC
v_call: TRBV30
clone_size: few
j_call: TRBJ2-5
d_call: TRBD2

cdr3_aa: CASSWLGEPEAFF
cdr3_nt: TGTGCCAGCAGTTGGTTAGGCGAGCCTGAAGCTTTCTTT
v_call: TRBV12-3/TRBV12-4
clone_size: many
j_call: TRBJ1-1
d_call: .